The clone carrying this TCR beta chain was seen ten or more times. Its antigen remains unknown. The ends lost 5 bases at V and 8 bases at J; junction bases unmatched: 5. This CDR3 comprises 13 residues. Germline CDR1 SGHAT, CDR2 FQNNGV. This sample was included in a study of T-cell reconstitution after alpha-beta-depleted transplantation in children. Study-level points and caveats: The origin of high day-60 TCRbeta diversity in some patients lay in surviving recipient T cells and thymic progenitors. Reportedly, alpha-beta T cells present about two months post-transplant originated from several hundred expanded clones of graft origin. Most T-cell counts and diversity one year after the transplant came from T cells that were newly produced.

The TCRbeta library incorporated unique molecular identifiers. Each CDR3 protein gets one entry after TCRdb re-called the PCR reads with MiXCR. The table includes approximately 31,000 distinct CDR3 sequences, under 7.5% detected once. The receptor comes from a child younger than two who had a stem cell transplant for acute myeloid leukemia, so the T cells may come from the graft donor. The J gene is TRBJ2-4, the V gene TRBV11-2; 8 nucleotides agree with TRBD1. Sequenced material: peripheral blood, taken 60 days after TCRalphabeta/CD19-depleted stem cell transplant. The CDR3 loop is CASSETGEHIQYF. CDR3 DNA: TGTGCCAGCAGCGAGACAGGGGAACACATTCAGTACTTC. Full variable domain (outside the CDR3, taken from reference TRBV11-2 and TRBJ2-4): EAGVAQSPRYKIIEKRQSVAFWCNPISGHATLYWYQQILGQGPKLLIQFQNNGVVDDSQLPKDRFSAERLKGVDSTLKIQPAKLEDSAVYLCASSETGEHIQYFGAGTRLSVL.